The 32 T cell receptor beta chains below all came from one sample that was sequenced in a study of OX40 agonist ivuxolimab in advanced cancers. The repertoire was sequenced with immunoSEQ multiplex PCR; TCRdb's copy has only in-frame clones and lacks some. The data show about 77,000 clones, with over 85% seen just once and less than 3% held by the top ten. The material sequenced was CD4+ or CD8+ T cells sorted from blood, taken in a trial of the OX40 agonist ivuxolimab. The receptor source for this set is an adult with an advanced solid tumor such as melanoma, head and neck, liver or kidney cancer.

This clone was counted between two and nine times. The chain recombines TRBV6-5 with TRBJ2-7; the match to TRBD1 covers 8 bases. The CDR3 spans 15 residues. Germline V gene data show CDR1 as MNHEY and CDR2 as SVGAGI. V lost 5 bases and J lost 3; bases outside the gene matches: 9. CDR3 loop: CASSLSGTGDYEQYF. The CDR3, as DNA: TGTGCCAGCAGTCTTTCTGGGACAGGAGACTACGAGCAGTACTTC.

This chain links TRBV5-1 with TRBJ2-2; D is ambiguous. There are 12 residues in the CDR3. Germline CDR1 reads SGHRS; CDR2 reads YFSETQ. The V end lost 4 bases, the J end lost 5 bases, and 6 bases lay between the germline ends. As DNA, the CDR3 is TGCGCCAGCAGCAGTCGGACCGGGGAGCTGTTTTTT. Translation gives CASSSRTGELFF.

The table lists this clone with a few counts. V usage is TRBV28 and J usage is TRBJ1-6; D remains unclear. V was trimmed by 6 bases and J by 4 bases, leaving 13 bases between them. The CDR3 covers 15 residues. Germline-derived CDR1 and CDR2 are MDHEN and SYDVKM. The CDR3 nucleotides read TGTGCCAGCAGATCCGGACCGCAGTATAATTCACCCCTCCACTTT. It is translated as CASRSGPQYNSPLHF.

This clone has just one count. The chain joins TRBV7-6 to TRBJ2-7, with D possibly being TRBD2 (5 bases). Germline values: CDR1 SGHVS, CDR2 FNYEAQ. This CDR3 has 12 amino acids. Trimming removed 2 bases at V and 4 bases at J, with 6 bases between. The CDR3 coding sequence is TGTGCCAGCAGCTTAAGAGGGTACGAGCAGTACTTC. It translates to CASSLRGYEQYF.

The CDR3 sequence: CASSWGTGGLGGKLFF. The CDR3 bases are TGTGCCAGCAGCTGGGGTACAGGGGGTCTCGGAGGAAAACTGTTTTTT. The rearrangement uses TRBV5-6 and TRBJ1-4; TRBD1 matches at 8 bases. Trimming removed 3 bases from V and 10 bases from J; junction bases left unmatched: 14. Germline V gene lookup returns CDR1 SGHDT and CDR2 YYEEEE. There are 16 residues in the CDR3.

This chain links TRBV30 with TRBJ2-1; D is possibly TRBD2 (6 bases). CDR1 and CDR2 from the germline V gene are GTSNPN and SVGIG (reference sequence). V lost 2 bases and J lost 8, with 13 bases in between. The length of the CDR3 is 13 residues. CDR3 amino acids: CAWSSGSRDEQFF. CDR3 nucleotide sequence: TGTGCCTGGAGTTCCGGGAGTAGAGATGAGCAGTTCTTC. Filled out from reference TRBV30 and TRBJ2-1, the complete variable domain reads SQTIHQWPATLVQPVGSPLSLECTVEGTSNPNLYWYRQAAGRGLQLLFYSVGIGQISSEVPQNLSASRPQDRQFILSSKKLLLSDSGFYLCAWSSGSRDEQFFGPGTRLTVL.

In this sample, this clone turned up once. At the DNA level, this CDR3 is encoded by other sequences in the same sample as well. V is TRBV28 and J is TRBJ2-3; D is possibly TRBD2 (5 bases). This CDR3 contains 15 residues. Trimming removed 3 bases from V and 2 bases from J, with 12 bases in between. Germline V gene data show CDR1 as MDHEN and CDR2 as SYDVKM. DNA of the CDR3: TGTGCCAGCAGTTTGCCAAGCGGACTCACAGATACGCAGTATTTT. Protein product: CASSLPSGLTDTQYF.

The V call is TRBV6-5, the J call TRBJ2-3; TRBD1 might be the D (5 bases). V was trimmed by 10 bases and J by 6 bases, leaving 20 bases between them. The length of the CDR3 is 14 residues. CDR1 and CDR2 (germline): MNHEY, SVGAGI. CDR3 protein: CATRQWQSGDTQYF. The CDR3 coding sequence is TGTGCCACCCGACAGTGGCAATCGGGCGATACGCAGTATTTT.

Turning to this clone: Compared with germline, one end of the junction differs, possibly owing to a read error. V is TRBV7-7 and J is TRBJ2-3, with D possibly being TRBD1 (5 bases). This CDR3 has 15 amino acids. Germline V lookup: CDR1 SSHAT, CDR2 FNYEAQ (reference sequence). CDR3: CASSLGAGPTDTQYF. CDR3 nucleotides: TGTGCTAGCAGCTTAGGGGCCGGCCCCACAGATACGCAGTATTTT.

This clone was picked up a small number of times. The chain employs TRBV5-6 and TRBJ1-6, with D perhaps matching TRBD1 (6 bases). Trimming removed 0 bases at V and 8 bases at J, with 24 bases between. This CDR3 is built from 19 residues. Germline V gene data show CDR1 as SGHDT and CDR2 as YYEEEE. The CDR3 here is CASSLGPPTSTEGDSPLHF. CDR3 DNA: TGTGCCAGCAGCTTGGGACCCCCGACCTCGACAGAGGGGGATTCACCCCTCCACTTT.

The chain couples TRBV28 to TRBJ2-3; 7 bases agree with TRBD2. This CDR3 is 14 amino acids long. The V gene end was trimmed by 2 bases and the J gene end by 4 bases; junction bases not matched to a gene: 3. Germline CDR1 is MDHEN and CDR2 is SYDVKM. This CDR3 reads CASSLPSGPDTQYF. CDR3 in DNA: TGTGCCAGCAGTTTACCTAGCGGCCCAGATACGCAGTATTTT.

The rearrangement joins TRBV7-6 to TRBJ1-1; D is unclear. V lost 1 base and J lost 5, with 14 bases in between. Germline CDR1 SGHVS, CDR2 FNYEAQ. This CDR3 region has 15 residues. The CDR3 region is CASSLVSGGKTEAFF. DNA for the CDR3: TGTGCCAGCAGCTTAGTTTCTGGAGGGAAGACTGAAGCTTTCTTT.

This chain connects TRBV27 to TRBJ2-7, with a weak D call TRBD2 (5 bases). Germline CDR1 is MNHEY and CDR2 is SMNVEV (reference sequence). Trimming pared 3 bases from V and 5 bases from J, leaving 11 bases between. This CDR3 comprises 13 residues. DNA for the CDR3: TGTGCCAGCAGTTTGCGGCCGGGGAACGAGCAGTACTTC. The encoded protein is CASSLRPGNEQYF.

This chain joins TRBV7-2 and TRBJ2-3, with unresolved D. The CDR3 spans 13 residues. Trimming left V 4 bases short and J 1 base short, with 6 bases between. Per germline, CDR1 SGHTA and CDR2 FQGNSA. For the CDR3, the DNA is TGTGCCAGCAGCTGGAAGGGCACAGATACGCAGTATTTT. Its protein product is CASSWKGTDTQYF. Full variable domain (remainder filled in from reference TRBV7-2 and TRBJ2-3): GAGVSQSPSNKVTEKGKDVELRCDPISGHTALYWYRQSLGQGLEFLIYFQGNSAPDKSGLPSDRFSAERTGGSVSTLTIQRTQQEDSAVYLCASSWKGTDTQYFGPGTRLTVL.

This rearrangement joins TRBV28 to TRBJ2-7, with 11 bases aligning to TRBD1. This CDR3 region has 15 residues. Germline V gene lookup returns CDR1 MDHEN and CDR2 SYDVKM. V lost 6 bases to trimming and J lost 3 bases; unmatched junction nucleotides: 7. The CDR3 here is CASSPTGTGGYEQYF. DNA of the CDR3: TGTGCCAGCAGCCCGACCGGGACAGGGGGCTACGAGCAGTACTTC.

Comments on this clone: At the DNA level, this CDR3 is encoded by other sequences in the same sample as well. V gene TRBV13 combines with J gene TRBJ2-7; D uncertain. The V end lost 4 bases, the J end lost 3 bases, and 10 bases lay between the germline ends. From germline, CDR1 is PRHDT and CDR2 FYEKMQ (reference sequence). The CDR3 is 13 residues long. The CDR3 nucleotides are TGTGCCAGCAGCTCCAGGTGGGGCTACGAGCAGTACTTC. Translated: CASSSRWGYEQYF.

This sequence joins TRBV6-5 and TRBJ2-5; D may be TRBD1 or TRBD2 (6 bases each). The CDR3 loop spans 14 amino acids. Germline CDR1 is MNHEY and CDR2 is SVGAGI. V lost 4 bases and J lost 7, with 16 bases in between. This CDR3 is CASSSPGALGTQYF. Here the CDR3 DNA reads TGTGCCAGCAGTTCACCGGGGGCCCTGGGGACCCAGTACTTC.

The chain employs TRBV11-2 and TRBJ2-1; D uncertain. V gave up 1 base and J gave up 9 bases, with 13 bases separating them. There are 14 residues in the CDR3. The germline V gene has CDR1 SGHAT and CDR2 FQNNGV. The CDR3 DNA reads as TGTGCCAGCAGCTTAGCCCCCCAGAACAGTGAGCAGTTCTTC. It encodes CASSLAPQNSEQFF.

The chain couples TRBV5-1 to TRBJ2-4, with D unclear. Trimming stripped 4 bases from V and 7 bases from J, with 15 bases between. Germline CDR1 SGHRS, CDR2 YFSETQ. The CDR3 loop spans 14 amino acids. The CDR3 coding sequence is TGCGCCAGCAGCCCGACGTCCCTGGGGAACATTCAGTACTTC. This codes for CASSPTSLGNIQYF.

The chain combines TRBV18 with TRBJ2-3; D might be TRBD2 (6 bases). The CDR3 covers 16 residues. Trimming left V 6 bases short and J 0 bases short, with 16 bases between. Germline CDR1 reads KGHSH; CDR2 reads LQKENI. CDR3 nucleotides: TGTGCCAGCTCGTCGACTGGCCGGGAGAGCACAGATACGCAGTATTTT. It encodes CASSSTGRESTDTQYF.

The V call is TRBV5-1, the J call TRBJ2-5; a possible D gene is TRBD2 (7 bases). The germline V and J ends were trimmed by 4 bases and 5 bases, with 24 bases remaining between them. Per germline, CDR1 SGHRS and CDR2 YFSETQ. The CDR3 is 17 residues long. CDR3 DNA: TGCGCCAGCAGCCCTAAGCGGGACATCCGGATCGGGGAGACCCAGTACTTC. This gives the protein CASSPKRDIRIGETQYF.

The chain uses TRBV30 and TRBJ1-2, with D perhaps matching TRBD1 (6 bases). In germline, CDR1 is GTSNPN, CDR2 SVGIG (reference sequence). V dropped 4 bases and J dropped 8 bases, with 11 bases sitting between them. The CDR3 has 11 amino acids. The CDR3 sequence is CAWKQGGGYTF. The CDR3 DNA is TGTGCCTGGAAACAGGGCGGGGGCTACACCTTC.

The count of this clone is one. The J gene is TRBJ1-2, the V gene TRBV7-2; 7 positions match TRBD1. Germline V lookup: CDR1 SGHTA, CDR2 FQGNSA. V was pared by 1 base and J by 4 bases, with 9 bases of the junction left unmatched. This CDR3 has 16 amino acids. The CDR3 here is CASSLGARGLGYGYTF. CDR3 bases: TGTGCCAGCAGCTTAGGAGCGAGGGGGCTCGGCTATGGCTACACCTTC.

The chain couples TRBV4-1 to TRBJ1-2; D gene ambiguous. V was clipped by 3 bases and J by 7 bases, with 18 bases between them. Germline values: CDR1 MGHRA, CDR2 YSYEKL. The CDR3 spans 15 residues. The CDR3 loop reads CASSHQPDGAGGYTF. Here the CDR3 DNA reads TGCGCCAGCAGCCATCAACCTGACGGTGCTGGTGGCTACACCTTC.

The J gene is TRBJ2-7, the V gene TRBV7-9; D uncertain. The V gene lost 3 bases and the J gene lost 1 base, with 10 bases spanning the gap. The germline CDR1 and CDR2 sequences are SEHNR and FQNEAQ (reference sequence). The CDR3 spans 14 residues. The CDR3 spells CASSLTGLSYEQYF. In DNA, the CDR3 is TGTGCCAGCAGCTTGACGGGTCTTTCCTACGAGCAGTACTTC.

The rearrangement links TRBV11-3 to TRBJ2-7; 8 nucleotides align to TRBD2. The CDR3 has 14 amino acids. V was clipped by 1 base and J by 2 bases; unmatched bases: 1. CDR1 SGHNT and CDR2 YENEEA come from the germline V gene. CDR3 residues: CASSLGGLAYEQYF. The DNA of the CDR3 is TGTGCCAGCAGCTTAGGGGGACTAGCCTACGAGCAGTACTTC.

V is TRBV2 and J is TRBJ2-2; the D gene is possibly TRBD1 (6 bases). Germline V gene data show CDR1 as SNHLY and CDR2 as FYNNEI. This CDR3 is 14 amino acids long. Trimming shortened V by 2 bases and J by 8 bases, and 12 bases separated the two germline ends. CDR3 bases: TGTGCCAGCAGTGAAAACAGGGTGGGGGGGGAGCTGTTTTTT. Translation gives CASSENRVGGELFF.

This sequence joins TRBV4-1 and TRBJ2-7, with 7 bases that match TRBD2. This CDR3 contains 16 residues. Losses at the gene ends were 0 bases for V and 0 bases for J; bases not matched to a gene: 5. Germline lookup yields CDR1 MGHRA and CDR2 YSYEKL. The CDR3 DNA follows: TGCGCCAGCAGCCAAGAAGAGGGAGGGTTCTCCTACGAGCAGTACTTC. It translates to CASSQEEGGFSYEQYF.

The CDR3 loop reads CASSHSRAPHTEAFF. In DNA, the CDR3 is TGTGCCAGCAGCCATTCCCGGGCCCCACACACTGAAGCTTTCTTT. The V gene is TRBV11-2, the J gene TRBJ1-1; D is ambiguous. CDR3 length equals 15 residues. The V end lost 5 bases, the J end lost 3 bases, and 16 bases lay between the germline ends. CDR1 and CDR2 (germline): SGHAT, FQNNGV.

The V call is TRBV5-1, the J call TRBJ1-3; a possible D gene is TRBD1 (6 bases). Trimming stripped 0 bases from V and 0 bases from J, with 16 bases between. This CDR3 has 18 amino acids. Per the germline V gene, CDR1 is SGHRS and CDR2 is YFSETQ. In DNA form, the CDR3 reads TGCGCCAGCAGCTTGGGGTCATTCGGGGGCGGCTCTGGAAACACCATATATTTT. Protein: CASSLGSFGGGSGNTIYF.

The CDR3 DNA is TGTGCCAGCAGTTATAGGAAGGGGTACGTGGATGGCTACACCTTC. It encodes CASSYRKGYVDGYTF. The V call is TRBV28, the J call TRBJ1-2; perhaps TRBD1 as D (5 bases). Per germline, CDR1 MDHEN and CDR2 SYDVKM. The CDR3 has 15 residues. V shed 4 bases and J shed 6 bases, with 18 bases lying between them.

The V gene is TRBV6-5, the J gene TRBJ1-2; 8 positions agree with TRBD1. With V trimmed by 2 bases and J by 13 bases, 9 bases remained unmatched. In germline, CDR1 is MNHEY, CDR2 SVGAGI. This CDR3 region has 13 residues. In DNA form, the CDR3 reads TGTGCCAGCAGTTACCACGGACAGGGCGCGACCACCTTC. Its protein product is CASSYHGQGATTF.